This T cell receptor beta chain was captured by sequencing in a study of T-cell memory formation after mild COVID-19. In the study overall: TCR clusters largely stayed donor specific. The study's findings and limits: Pre-infection memory contained some responding clones, which suggested that cross-reactive memory had joined. Those CD4+ clones that contracted were mainly in CM and EM (CD8+ ones in EMRA).

TCRdb ran MiXCR on the 5' RACE reads and lists one entry per CDR3 protein. Among 300,000 to 350,000 distinct CDR3 sequences listed, approximately 19% were seen once. Trimming stripped 0 bases from V and 7 bases from J, with 10 bases between. From germline, CDR1 is LNHNV and CDR2 YYDKDF (reference sequence). This CDR3 is 14 amino acids long. Note on this clonotype: Its target is not known.

Sequencing was done on a sample of PBMCs or a T cell subset sorted from them (not recorded which). This chain uses TRBV15 with TRBJ2-1; D is unresolved. This TCR was recovered from a man younger than 35 who had mild COVID-19 (a few samples of this study predate the infection). Cell type and time point are not known. The DNA for the CDR3 is TGTGCCACCAGCAGAGATTCGGGTGCAAATGAGCAGTTCTTC. It codes for CATSRDSGANEQFF.